These 8 T cell receptor beta chains came from one sample sequenced in a study of T-cell memory formation after mild COVID-19 (dated by TCRdb to the early 2020s). Libraries were built with 5' RACE. The sequencer listed for this sample is Illumina NovaSeq 6000. TCRdb reworked the public reads: Q25 trimming with fastp, MiXCR clone assembly, productive beta chains retained. Rows are combined by CDR3 protein, so each entry shows the most common genes and DNA. The sample profile shows about 170,000 distinct CDR3 sequences; 10% to 15% of them were found once. More than 3% of the sample is held by the ten biggest clonotypes. Sequenced input: PBMCs or a T cell subset sorted from them (not recorded which). These receptors came from a man aged 18-30 years who had mild COVID-19 (a few samples of this study predate the infection). The sample titles of this study are shuffled in the database, so cell type and time point are left out; the donor was told from shared clones.

This clonotype showed up many times. The rearrangement links TRBV5-8 to TRBJ1-1, with 10 bases lining up with TRBD1. Germline V gene sequence: CDR1 SGHTS, CDR2 YDEGEE. J gave up 5 bases and V 4 bases, and 2 bases lay outside the gene matches. This CDR3 contains 13 residues. The CDR3 reads CASSRDRGTEAFF. The CDR3 DNA sequence: TGTGCCAGCAGCCGGGACAGGGGTACTGAAGCTTTCTTT.

The chain is built from TRBV29-1 and TRBJ1-2; D uncertain. CDR3 length: 12 residues. Germline lookup yields CDR1 SQVTM and CDR2 ANQGSEA. Trimming shortened V by 2 bases and J by 2 bases, and 6 bases separated the two germline ends. This chain's CDR3 is CSVETANYGYTF. Written as DNA, the CDR3 is TGCAGCGTTGAAACTGCAAACTATGGCTACACCTTC.

The CDR3 sequence: CASSSGLATQETQYF. CDR3 sequence (DNA): TGTGCCAGCAGCTCTGGACTAGCGACACAAGAGACCCAGTACTTC. V is TRBV6-1 and J is TRBJ2-5; 9 positions agree with TRBD2. The V and J ends lost 6 bases and 2 bases, in that order; junction bases with no gene match: 7. Germline values: CDR1 MNHNS, CDR2 SASEGT. This CDR3 is built from 15 residues.

There are a few counts of this clonotype. This chain connects TRBV11-2 to TRBJ2-1; D possibly corresponds to TRBD1 (6 bases). The V and J ends lost 7 bases and 4 bases respectively, with 20 bases between them. The germline CDR1 and CDR2 sequences are SGHAT and FQNNGV. This CDR3 has 16 residues. As DNA, the CDR3 is TGTGCCAGCACGGCCCAGGGGCTATCAATGTACAATGAGCAGTTCTTC. This encodes CASTAQGLSMYNEQFF.

This clonotype was counted a few times. This chain joins TRBV4-3 and TRBJ1-1, with D possibly matching TRBD1 (5 bases). The CDR3 loop spans 12 amino acids. CDR1 is LGHNA, CDR2 YSLEER, per germline. V was pared by 0 bases and J by 10 bases, with 9 bases between. The CDR3: CASSQDWGGAFF. In nucleotides, the CDR3 is TGCGCCAGCAGCCAAGATTGGGGGGGAGCTTTCTTT.

This chain joins TRBV19 and TRBJ2-2, with 9 bases matching TRBD1. CDR1 and CDR2 from the germline V gene are LNHDA and SQIVND (reference sequence). This CDR3 comprises 16 residues. The J segment lost 5 bases and the V segment lost 6 bases, leaving 10 bases of the junction unmatched. CDR3 bases: TGTGCCAGTAGCCAGGGAGGACAGGGGATGACCGGGGAGCTGTTTTTT. This encodes CASSQGGQGMTGELFF.

This chain connects TRBV29-1 to TRBJ1-2; 7 positions agree with TRBD1. The V segment lost 7 bases and the J segment 8 bases; nucleotides outside the gene matches: 10. Looked up from germline, CDR1 is SQVTM and CDR2 is ANQGSEA. This CDR3 spans 12 amino acids. CDR3 sequence: CSGTGASRGYTF. CDR3 DNA sequence: TGCAGCGGCACAGGGGCCTCAAGGGGCTACACCTTC. Together with reference TRBV29-1 and TRBJ1-2, the CDR3 gives the full variable domain: SAVISQKPSRDICQRGTSLTIQCQVDSQVTMMFWYRQQPGQSLTLIATANQGSEATYESGFVIDKFPISRPNLTFSTLTVSNMSPEDSSIYLCSGTGASRGYTFGSGTRLTVV.

This clonotype showed up just a few times. The rearrangement joins TRBV6-5 to TRBJ1-4, with 9 bases aligning to TRBD1. Trimming removed 6 bases from V and 5 bases from J; junction bases left unmatched: 4. The CDR3 contains 14 residues. CDR1 and CDR2 from the germline V gene are MNHEY and SVGAGI. The CDR3 region has the DNA TGTGCCAGCAGGTCCGGGACAGGGAATGAAAAACTGTTTTTT. Translation gives CASRSGTGNEKLFF.